This record concerns one T cell receptor beta chain sequence. Generation of TCR beta libraries employed quantitative 5'-RACE incorporating molecular barcodes. MiXCR, run by TCRdb on the 5' RACE reads, gives a single entry per CDR3 protein. Among roughly 97,000 distinct CDR3 sequences, almost 8.5% were seen once, and the ten largest hold around 10%. The data are from a study of CD8 T cells in ankylosing spondylitis. Trimming shortened V by 0 bases and J by 13 bases, and 13 bases separated the two germline ends. CDR3 length: 12 residues. CDR1 and CDR2 (germline): SGHTA, FQGNSA. This chain uses TRBV7-2 with TRBJ2-7, with unresolved D. The sequencing sample was made of blood, either unsorted or a sorted T cell fraction (not recorded which). The source of this sequence is a male donor with ankylosing spondylitis or in good health (not recorded which). This CDR3 is CASSLANVRLYF. The CDR3 DNA sequence: TGTGCCAGCAGCTTAGCAAATGTAAGGCTTTACTTC.